Sequencing of this T cell receptor beta chain was carried out in a study of blood T cell repertoires in COVID-19. Turning to the study itself: The United States, Italy and Spain provided the acute and convalescent COVID-19 samples. From T cells, B-cell-depleted T cells, or PBMCs came the material, which was cDNA or gDNA.

Original processing methods: The authors estimated nucleated cell counts from reference gene primer amplification. Measured with immunoSEQ multiplex PCR; TCRdb has only the in-frame clones, and not every one. D and trimming were read from the DNA, whereas the V and J calls and clone size are those reported in that table. The table has around 90,000 clones, roughly 92% seen once; the top ten hold roughly 5.9%. CDR3 length: 14 amino acids. Germline V lookup: CDR1 WSHSY, CDR2 SAAADI. Trimming cost V 2 bases and J 3 bases, with 7 bases left between them. The chain is built from TRBV10-2 and TRBJ1-4; D unresolved. This clonotype was sampled from a woman aged 55-69 years with active COVID-19. What was sequenced was peripheral blood. CDR3 loop: CASSENGANEKLFF. The CDR3 region has the DNA TGCGCCAGCAGTGAGAACGGGGCTAATGAAAAACTGTTTTTT.